The following is a T cell receptor (beta chain) sequence with its context. Deletions cut 0 bases from V and 2 bases from J, with 8 bases between. The CDR3 totals 15 residues. CDR1 is KGHSH and CDR2 is LQKENI in the germline V gene. The data originate from a study of blood T cell repertoires in COVID-19. Source study methods: Nucleated cell number was recorded as an estimate derived from reference gene primer amplification. The repertoire was sequenced with immunoSEQ multiplex PCR; TCRdb's copy has only in-frame clones and lacks some. The V and J calls and clone size come from that table; D and trimming were worked out from the DNA. The data show about 190,000 clones, roughly 88% seen once.

The sequenced sample was peripheral blood. This TCR derives from a woman between 40 and 55 years old who had recovered from COVID-19. V gene TRBV18 combines with J gene TRBJ2-1; TRBD2 is a possible D gene (6 bases). In DNA, the CDR3 is TGTGCCAGCTCACCACCGACGGGAGCCTACAATGAGCAGTTCTTC. Its translation is CASSPPTGAYNEQFF.